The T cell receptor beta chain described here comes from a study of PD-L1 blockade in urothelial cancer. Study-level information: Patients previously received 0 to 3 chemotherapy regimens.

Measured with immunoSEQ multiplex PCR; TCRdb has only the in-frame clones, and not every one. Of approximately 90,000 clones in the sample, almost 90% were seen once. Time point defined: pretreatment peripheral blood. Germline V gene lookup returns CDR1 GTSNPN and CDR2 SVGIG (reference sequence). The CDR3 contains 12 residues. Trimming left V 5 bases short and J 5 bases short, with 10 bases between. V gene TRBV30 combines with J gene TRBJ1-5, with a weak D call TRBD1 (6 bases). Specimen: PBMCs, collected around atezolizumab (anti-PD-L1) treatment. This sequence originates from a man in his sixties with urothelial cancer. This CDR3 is CAWQGSDQPQHF. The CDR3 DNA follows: TGTGCCTGGCAGGGGAGTGATCAGCCCCAGCATTTT.